The present T cell receptor beta chain was sequenced within a study of shared clonotypes between healthy human individuals. Study results and limitations: Generation probability values for non-shared clonotypes were lower than those for clonotypes shared by all four donors. Only blood underwent sampling, and tissue repertoires likely differ.

This CDR3 is built from 16 residues. CDR1 is SGHTA and CDR2 is FQGNSA in the germline V gene. V was trimmed by 1 base and J by 0 bases, leaving 11 bases between them. Points on this clone: Its target is not known.

Clones were read by immunoSEQ multiplex PCR, and TCRdb kept only the in-frame ones, dropping some. The table lists under 2,000,000 clones, approximately 94% of them singletons, with around 1.2% in the top ten. CD45RO-negative, CCR7-selected cells formed the naive CD8 fraction, which excluded terminally differentiated effector memory CD45RA+ cells. The TCR was taken from a man younger than 35 in good health. The specimen sequenced was naive CD8+ T cells sorted from blood. The chain joins TRBV7-2 to TRBJ2-3, with D unresolved. CDR3 residues: CASSLGVVTSTDTQYF. The CDR3 nucleotides read TGTGCCAGCAGCTTAGGAGTAGTTACTAGCACAGATACGCAGTATTTT. The variable domain in full, with the rest retrieved from reference TRBV7-2 and TRBJ2-3, is GAGVSQSPSNKVTEKGKDVELRCDPISGHTALYWYRQSLGQGLEFLIYFQGNSAPDKSGLPSDRFSAERTGGSVSTLTIQRTQQEDSAVYLCASSLGVVTSTDTQYFGPGTRLTVL.